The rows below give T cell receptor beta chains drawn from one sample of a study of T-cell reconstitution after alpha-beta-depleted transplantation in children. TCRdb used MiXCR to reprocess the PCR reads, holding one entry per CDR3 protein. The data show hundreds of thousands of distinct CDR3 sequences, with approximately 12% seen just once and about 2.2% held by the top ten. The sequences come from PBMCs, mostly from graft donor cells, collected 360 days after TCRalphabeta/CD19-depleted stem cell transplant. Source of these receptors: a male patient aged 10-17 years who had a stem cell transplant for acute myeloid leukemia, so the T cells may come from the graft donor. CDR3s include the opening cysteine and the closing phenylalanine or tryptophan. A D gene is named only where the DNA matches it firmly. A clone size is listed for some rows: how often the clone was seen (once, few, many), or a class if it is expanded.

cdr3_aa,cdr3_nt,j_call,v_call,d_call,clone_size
CASREQGTNTGELFF,TGTGCCAGCAGGGAACAGGGCACGAACACCGGGGAGCTGTTTTTT,TRBJ2-2,TRBV28,.,few
CATSRDREFAYEQYF,TGTGCCACCAGCAGAGATAGGGAGTTCGCCTACGAGCAGTACTTC,TRBJ2-7,TRBV15,.,.
CASSPLVSQGGEQYF,TGTGCCAGCAGCCCGCTAGTATCACAGGGCGGCGAGCAGTACTTC,TRBJ2-7,TRBV9,.,.
CASSLEGLPYNEQFF,TGCGCCAGCAGCTTGGAGGGACTTCCCTACAATGAGCAGTTCTTC,TRBJ2-1,TRBV5-1,.,many
CASSLYSPGISYEQYF,TGTGCCAGCAGCCTCTACTCCCCAGGGATCTCCTACGAGCAGTACTTC,TRBJ2-7,TRBV16,.,.
CASSSVAVKVDTSPYEQYF,TGTGCCAGCAGTTCAGTAGCGGTAAAGGTGGATACATCCCCCTACGAGCAGTACTTC,TRBJ2-7,TRBV28,.,.
CATSELDRGQAFF,TGTGCCACCAGTGAATTAGACAGGGGACAAGCTTTCTTT,TRBJ1-1,TRBV24-1,TRBD1,many
CSASLSDYGYTF,TGCAGCGCGAGTTTGTCCGACTATGGCTACACCTTC,TRBJ1-2,TRBV29-1,.,many
CASSKREGNKPSFNEQFF,TGTGCCAGCAGCAAAAGGGAGGGTAACAAGCCCTCCTTCAATGAGCAGTTCTTC,TRBJ2-1,TRBV9,TRBD2,once
CASSLSRMWNEQFF,TGTGCCAGCAGTTTAAGTCGCATGTGGAATGAGCAGTTCTTC,TRBJ2-1,TRBV12-3/TRBV12-4,.,many
CASSRTGGAETQYF,TGTGCCAGCAGCCGTACAGGGGGCGCGGAGACCCAGTACTTC,TRBJ2-5,TRBV5-6,TRBD1,.
CASSPPVLGYEQYF,TGTGCCAGCAGCCCCCCCGTGCTTGGGTACGAGCAGTACTTC,TRBJ2-7,TRBV28,.,.
CASSREGVDTGELFF,TGTGCCAGCAGCAGGGAGGGAGTGGACACCGGGGAGCTGTTTTTT,TRBJ2-2,TRBV3-1,TRBD2,many
CASSSVAGQGAGEQYF,TGTGCCAGCAGTTCTGTGGCTGGACAGGGGGCGGGAGAGCAGTACTTC,TRBJ2-7,TRBV7-9,TRBD1,.
CASFASAGDETQYF,TGTGCCAGCTTCGCTTCGGCGGGAGACGAGACCCAGTACTTC,TRBJ2-5,TRBV18,TRBD2,.
CASSVGTSGNEQFF,TGTGCCAGCAGCGTAGGAACTAGCGGCAATGAGCAGTTCTTC,TRBJ2-1,TRBV9,TRBD2,.
CASSWTTSGRVVDTQYF,TGTGCCAGCAGCTGGACGACTAGCGGGAGAGTGGTAGATACGCAGTATTTT,TRBJ2-3,TRBV7-2,TRBD2,.
CAIRAGTANTEAFF,TGTGCCATCAGAGCCGGGACGGCGAACACTGAAGCTTTCTTT,TRBJ1-1,TRBV10-3,.,few
CASSLKGLGLYEQYF,TGCGCCAGCAGCTTAAAGGGACTGGGGCTATACGAGCAGTACTTC,TRBJ2-7,TRBV5-1,.,.
CASSLPGGSTDTQYF,TGTGCCAGCAGCCTTCCGGGGGGGAGCACAGATACGCAGTATTTT,TRBJ2-3,TRBV9,TRBD2,many
CSARDPERRVYEQYF,TGCAGTGCTAGAGATCCCGAGAGGAGGGTCTACGAGCAGTACTTC,TRBJ2-7,TRBV20-1,.,few
CASGPGLAQETQYF,TGCGCCAGCGGACCGGGACTAGCACAAGAGACCCAGTACTTC,TRBJ2-5,TRBV5-1,TRBD2,few
CAIKGNTGELFF,TGTGCCATCAAGGGTAACACCGGGGAGCTGTTTTTT,TRBJ2-2,TRBV10-3,.,few
CASSDSECPGGTGELFF,TGTGCCAGCAGTGACTCGGAGTGCCCGGGGGGAACCGGGGAGCTGTTTTTT,TRBJ2-2,TRBV6-4,TRBD2,.
CASSLVLAGGYQETQYF,TGTGCCAGCAGTTTAGTACTAGCGGGGGGATACCAAGAGACCCAGTACTTC,TRBJ2-5,TRBV28,TRBD2,many
CASTTDTIDLATNEKLFF,TGTGCCAGCACCACAGACACGATAGACCTCGCAACTAATGAAAAACTGTTTTTT,TRBJ1-4,TRBV28,.,.
CASSSGLDGGNEQFF,TGTGCCAGCAGCTCTGGACTAGACGGGGGCAATGAGCAGTTCTTC,TRBJ2-1,TRBV5-4,TRBD2,many
CASSPTGAPGEKLFF,TGTGCCAGCAGCCCGACAGGGGCCCCTGGCGAGAAACTGTTTTTT,TRBJ1-4,TRBV2,TRBD1,many
CASSVHRVAYEQYF,TGTGCCAGCAGCGTTCACAGGGTGGCCTACGAGCAGTACTTC,TRBJ2-7,TRBV7-2,.,few
CASSLTGRSDEQFF,TGCGCCAGCAGCTTGACAGGACGAAGCGATGAGCAGTTCTTC,TRBJ2-1,TRBV5-1,.,few
CASSLKEVTGELFF,TGTGCCAGCAGCTTAAAAGAGGTCACCGGGGAGCTGTTTTTT,TRBJ2-2,TRBV7-9,.,.
CASMRQPYEQYF,TGTGCCAGCATGAGGCAGCCCTACGAGCAGTACTTC,TRBJ2-7,TRBV12-3/TRBV12-4,.,many
CSVDRTSSYNEQFF,TGCAGCGTTGACAGGACTAGCAGTTACAATGAGCAGTTCTTC,TRBJ2-1,TRBV29-1,TRBD2,many
CASSFFRVIGGETQYF,TGTGCCAGCAGTTTTTTTAGGGTCATAGGAGGAGAGACCCAGTACTTC,TRBJ2-5,TRBV28,.,.
CASSPDRGSAYEQYF,TGTGCCAGCAGCCCAGACAGGGGGTCAGCCTACGAGCAGTACTTC,TRBJ2-7,TRBV27,TRBD1,.
CASSQEESGELFF,TGTGCCAGCAGCCAAGAAGAGTCCGGGGAGCTGTTTTTT,TRBJ2-2,TRBV4-2,.,.
CASSPGSPETQYF,TGTGCCAGCAGCCCCGGGTCCCCAGAGACCCAGTACTTC,TRBJ2-5,TRBV4-2,.,.
CSARDLEQSDEQYF,TGCAGTGCTAGAGATCTAGAGCAGTCCGACGAGCAGTACTTC,TRBJ2-7,TRBV20-1,.,many
CSVADGSYEQYF,TGCAGCGTCGCGGACGGCTCCTACGAGCAGTACTTC,TRBJ2-7,TRBV29-1,.,few
CASSLLPGQGMEQYF,TGTGCCAGCAGCTTACTTCCGGGACAGGGCATGGAGCAGTACTTC,TRBJ2-7,TRBV7-2,TRBD1,.
CASSLAPGGSIAKNIQYF,TGTGCCAGCAGTTTAGCCCCAGGGGGCTCCATAGCCAAAAACATTCAGTACTTC,TRBJ2-4,TRBV12-3/TRBV12-4,TRBD1,.
CSAAPGLAGLGEQFF,TGCAGTGCTGCTCCGGGACTAGCGGGTCTAGGGGAGCAGTTCTTC,TRBJ2-1,TRBV20-1,TRBD2,.
CATSRDPGGNSYEQYF,TGTGCCACCAGCAGAGATCCGGGAGGGAACTCCTACGAGCAGTACTTC,TRBJ2-7,TRBV15,TRBD2,few
CASSVIRALGYEQYF,TGCGCCAGCAGTGTTATCAGGGCCCTTGGATACGAGCAGTACTTC,TRBJ2-7,TRBV10-2,.,many
CSARGIPVEQFF,TGCAGTGCTAGAGGGATCCCGGTTGAGCAGTTCTTC,TRBJ2-1,TRBV20-1,.,.
CASSLRAGIDGYEQYF,TGTGCCAGCAGTTTAAGGGCCGGGATAGACGGGTACGAGCAGTACTTC,TRBJ2-7,TRBV12-3/TRBV12-4,.,many
CSERRTLDEQYF,TGCAGTGAGAGGCGGACTCTGGACGAGCAGTACTTC,TRBJ2-7,TRBV20-1,.,.
CASSLVPGIPGDEQFF,TGTGCCAGCAGTTTAGTTCCCGGGATCCCGGGGGATGAGCAGTTCTTC,TRBJ2-1,TRBV12-3/TRBV12-4,.,.
CSARGGRVSSYNEQFF,TGCAGTGCTAGAGGCGGGAGGGTTAGCTCCTACAATGAGCAGTTCTTC,TRBJ2-1,TRBV20-1,TRBD2,few
CASSLVEGGELFF,TGCGCCAGCAGCTTGGTGGAAGGCGGGGAGCTGTTTTTT,TRBJ2-2,TRBV5-1,.,few
CSATRPGTSFDEQFF,TGCAGTGCTACGCGCCCCGGGACCAGCTTCGATGAGCAGTTCTTC,TRBJ2-1,TRBV20-1,.,few
CASSPLDYTGELFF,TGTGCCAGCAGCCCGTTAGACTACACCGGGGAGCTGTTTTTT,TRBJ2-2,TRBV7-9,.,medium-sized